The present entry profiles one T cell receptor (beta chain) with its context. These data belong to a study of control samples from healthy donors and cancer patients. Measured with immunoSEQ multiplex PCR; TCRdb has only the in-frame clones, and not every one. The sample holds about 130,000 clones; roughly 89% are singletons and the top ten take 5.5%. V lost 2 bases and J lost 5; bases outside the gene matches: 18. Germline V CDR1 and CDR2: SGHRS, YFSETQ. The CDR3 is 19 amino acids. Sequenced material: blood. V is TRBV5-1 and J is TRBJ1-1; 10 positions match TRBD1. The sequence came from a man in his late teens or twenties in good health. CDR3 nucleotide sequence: TGCGCCAGCAGCTTAACTTTAGCTGACAGGGGGCAAGGGAAGACTGAAGCTTTCTTT. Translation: CASSLTLADRGQGKTEAFF.